The rows below give T cell receptor delta chains drawn from one sample of a study of gamma-delta T cells after stem cell transplantation. TCRdb called clones from the RT-PCR reads again using CATT. The data contain about 5,700 delta-chain clones, about 1.9% of them seen just once; the ten biggest clones take up roughly a fifth. The sequenced sample consisted of gamma-delta T cells. Every receptor here comes from a human donor. It is not recorded whose cells these are; they may come from a transplant donor. CDR3s include the opening cysteine and the closing phenylalanine or tryptophan. D genes are given only for firm matches. Expanded clones are given a class, and other clones once, few, many or no size at all.

clone_size | d_call | j_call | v_call | cdr3_nt | cdr3_aa
many | TRDD3 | TRDJ1 | TRDV2 | TGTGCCTGTGACGTACTGGGGGTCAACACCGATAAACTCATCTTT | CACDVLGVNTDKLIF
medium-sized | TRDD3 | TRDJ1 | TRDV2 | TGTGCCTGTGACACCGTGGGGGATCGGGGAACCGATAAACTCATCTTT | CACDTVGDRGTDKLIF
few | TRDD3 | TRDJ1 | TRDV2 | TGTGCCTGTAACAAACTGGGGGATACAAGTTACACCGATAAACTCATCTTT | CACNKLGDTSYTDKLIF
medium-sized | - | TRDJ1 | TRDV2 | TGTGCCTGTGACACCGTGAATCCAGAACCGTACACCGATAAACTCATCTTT | CACDTVNPEPYTDKLIF
large | - | TRDJ1 | TRDV2 | TGTGCCTGTGACACCGTTCTCGCCACGCAGGGTACCGGGATCGCCGATAAACTCATCTTT | CACDTVLATQGTGIADKLIF
medium-sized | - | TRDJ1 | TRDV2 | TGTGCCTGTGACGCGGTGGGGCACACCGATAAACTCATCTTT | CACDAVGHTDKLIF
medium-sized | TRDD3 | TRDJ1 | TRDV2 | TGTGCCTGTGACACCCTGGGGGATCATACCGATAAACTCATCTTT | CACDTLGDHTDKLIF
few | TRDD3 | TRDJ1 | TRDV3 | TGTGCCCTAAGAGACTACGTGGGGGACGCCACCGATAAACTCATCTTT | CALRDYVGDATDKLIF
large | - | TRDJ3 | TRDV2 | TGTGCCTGTGACACCGCCTCTCACCCCTGGGACACCCGACAGATGTTTTTC | CACDTASHPWDTRQMFF
few | TRDD3 | TRDJ1 | TRDV2 | TGTGCCTGTGACGCTGTACTGGGGGATACTGCTCACACCGATAAACTCATCTTT | CACDAVLGDTAHTDKLIF
- | TRDD3 | TRDJ1 | TRDV2 | TGTGCCTGTGACACCATAACCCTGGGGGATAAGGACCCAATTCACACCGATAAACTCATCTTT | CACDTITLGDKDPIHTDKLIF
- | TRDD3 | TRDJ1 | TRDV2 | TGTGCCTGTGACGCCTTGGGGGATCAGGGTTTCGACACCGATAAACTCATCTTT | CACDALGDQGFDTDKLIF
many | TRDD3 | TRDJ1 | TRDV2 | TGTGCCTGTGACAATCTGGGGGATACAGGACCCGATAAACTCATCTTT | CACDNLGDTGPDKLIF
- | TRDD3 | TRDJ1 | TRDV2 | TGTGCCTGTGACACCTTGGGGCCTGGGGGACCTCTCACCGATAAACTCATCTTT | CACDTLGPGGPLTDKLIF
medium-sized | - | TRDJ3 | TRDV2 | TGTGCCTGTGACACTGCTGGGGTTAAGAGCTCCTGGGACACCCGACAGATGTTTTTC | CACDTAGVKSSWDTRQMFF
medium-sized | TRDD3 | TRDJ1 | TRDV2 | TGTGCCTGTGACACCGTCCTGGGGGATACGAAGAACACCGATAAACTCATCTTT | CACDTVLGDTKNTDKLIF
many | - | TRDJ1 | TRDV2 | TGTGCCTGTGACACAGTTCTGGAGGCCCTTCGATACACCGATAAACTCATCTTT | CACDTVLEALRYTDKLIF
medium-sized | - | TRDJ1 | TRDV2 | TGTGCCTGTGACACCGTCTCTCCGGGGCAACTACATAAACTCATCTTT | CACDTVSPGQLHKLIF
few | TRDD3 | TRDJ1 | TRDV2 | TGTGCCTGTGACAGGCTGGGGGTGTACACCGATAAACTCATCTTT | CACDRLGVYTDKLIF
- | TRDD3 | TRDJ1 | TRDV2 | TGTGCCTGTGACACTCTGGGGGATACGCTTAGCACCGATAAACTCATCTTT | CACDTLGDTLSTDKLIF
- | TRDD3 | TRDJ1 | TRDV2 | TGTGCCTGTGACACCGTAGAGCTGGGGGATACGGAGGCCGATAAACTCATCTTT | CACDTVELGDTEADKLIF
medium-sized | TRDD3 | TRDJ1 | TRDV2 | TGTGCCTGTGACGGGCCCTTAGGGGATACTTTCGGCACCGATAAACTCATCTTT | CACDGPLGDTFGTDKLIF
- | TRDD3 | TRDJ1 | TRDV2 | TGTGCCTGTGACAGCGTTTTGGGGGATACGCTATCCAACACCGATAAACTCATCTTT | CACDSVLGDTLSNTDKLIF
few | TRDD3 | TRDJ1 | TRDV2 | TGTGCCTGTGACACGCTGGGGGATGGCGATAAACTCATCTTT | CACDTLGDGDKLIF
- | TRDD3 | TRDJ1 | TRDV2 | TGTGCCTGTGACCACATACCTCCTCGACTGGGGGATGCGCGCACCGATAAACTCATCTTT | CACDHIPPRLGDARTDKLIF
many | TRDD3 | TRDJ1 | TRDV2 | TGTGCCTGTGACACCGTACTGGGGGATCTCATAAACACCGATAAACTCATCTTT | CACDTVLGDLINTDKLIF
- | TRDD3 | TRDJ3 | TRDV2 | TGTGCCTGTGACAATCTGGGGGATCCGGACACCCGACAGATGTTTTTC | CACDNLGDPDTRQMFF
- | TRDD3 | TRDJ1 | TRDV2 | TGTGCCTGTGACCCACTTGTCCTGGGGGATACGCCGGGCACCGATAAACTCATCTTT | CACDPLVLGDTPGTDKLIF
many | TRDD3 | TRDJ1 | TRDV2 | TGTGCCTGTGACGATCTTACTGGGGGGGAGACCGATAAACTCATCTTT | CACDDLTGGETDKLIF
few | TRDD3 | TRDJ1 | TRDV2 | TGTGCCTGTGACCCCCTGGGGGATACCGACAAACTCATCTTT | CACDPLGDTDKLIF
few | - | TRDJ1 | TRDV2 | TGTGCCTGTGACACTCTCCTGGGGTACACCGATAAACTCATCTTT | CACDTLLGYTDKLIF
few | TRDD3 | TRDJ1 | TRDV2 | TGTGCCTGTGACACCATAACCCTGGGGGATACGGATAAACTCATCTTT | CACDTITLGDTDKLIF
few | TRDD3 | TRDJ1 | TRDV2 | TGTGCCTGTGACGAACTGGGGGTCCCCACCGATAAACTCATCTTT | CACDELGVPTDKLIF
medium-sized | - | TRDJ1 | TRDV2 | TGTGCCTGTGACACCCTTGGGGGCCCCAGGAACACCGATAAACTCATCTTT | CACDTLGGPRNTDKLIF
many | TRDD3 | TRDJ1 | TRDV2 | TGTGCCTGTGACACCGTCGCTGGGGGATATGACGATAAACTCATCTTT | CACDTVAGGYDDKLIF
many | TRDD3 | TRDJ1 | TRDV2 | TGTGCCTGTGACCCCTTACTGGGGGCCTCTAAACTCATCTTT | CACDPLLGASKLIF
few | TRDD3 | TRDJ1 | TRDV2 | TGTGCCTGTGATCACGTACTGGGGGATACCGATAAACTCATCTTT | CACDHVLGDTDKLIF
- | TRDD3 | TRDJ3 | TRDV2 | TGTGCCTGTGACACCGCCTGTGCTGGGGGATCCCTAAGCTCCTGGGACACCCGACAGATGTTTTTC | CACDTACAGGSLSSWDTRQMFF
medium-sized | - | TRDJ3 | TRDV2 | TGTGCCTGTGACACCGGAGGGGCTAGCTCCTGGGACACCCGACAGATGTTTTTC | CACDTGGASSWDTRQMFF
few | TRDD3 | TRDJ1 | TRDV2 | TGTGCCTGTGACGCTGTACTGGGGGATAGTCAGACCGATAAACTCATCTTT | CACDAVLGDSQTDKLIF
many | TRDD3 | TRDJ3 | TRDV2 | TGTGCCTGTGACATTACTGGGGGAGCAAGCTCCTGGGACACCCGACAGATGTTTTTC | CACDITGGASSWDTRQMFF
few | TRDD3 | TRDJ1 | TRDV3 | TGTGCCTGTCTCCTACGGGGGATGGGGGATAACTACACCGATAAACTCATCTTT | CACLLRGMGDNYTDKLIF
medium-sized | TRDD3 | TRDJ1 | TRDV2 | TGTGCCTGTGACCTCCTACTTACTGGGGGTTCCCCTGGGCCCCACACCGATAAACTCATCTTT | CACDLLLTGGSPGPHTDKLIF
large | TRDD3 | TRDJ3 | TRDV2 | TGTGCCTGTGACACCGCTGGGGGATACTCCTCCTGGGACACCCGACAGATGTTTTTC | CACDTAGGYSSWDTRQMFF
few | TRDD3 | TRDJ1 | TRDV2 | TGTGCCTGTGACTCGTTACTGGGGGATATTTTCCCCGATAAACTCATCTTT | CACDSLLGDIFPDKLIF
few | TRDD3 | TRDJ3 | TRDV2 | TGTGCCTGTGACAAGCTGGGGGATACGAAGTCCTGGGACACCCGACAGATGTTTTTC | CACDKLGDTKSWDTRQMFF
few | TRDD3 | TRDJ1 | TRDV2 | TGTGCCTGTGACTCACTGGGGGATACAGGACCCGATAAACTCATCTTT | CACDSLGDTGPDKLIF